The present T cell receptor beta chain was sequenced within a study of T cell repertoires in cytomegalovirus infection. Looking at the study overall: Recently described HLA-C-restricted plus well-studied HLA-B-restricted CMV epitopes were used. An indication of both CMV infection and matching HLA type came from public TCR beta signatures.

Germline V gives CDR1 SGHVS, CDR2 FQNEAQ. CDR3 length: 18 amino acids. V trimming: 3 bases; J trimming: 9 bases; junction bases outside the gene matches: 18. This clonotype occurred many times. Its target is not known. MiXCR, run by TCRdb on the reads, gives a single entry per CDR3 protein. The data show roughly 990,000 distinct CDR3 sequences, with about a third seen just once and about 14% held by the top ten. The gene calls are TRBV7-8 and TRBJ2-4, with 9 bases matching TRBD2. The receptor was isolated from a human donor in good health (CMV status not recorded). Some clones in this sample may be carry-over from other donors' samples. The sequencing here drew on cultured CD8+ T cells from PBMCs, taken from culture after CMV antigen stimulation. The CDR3 spells CASSFSGSGGGAWGIQYF. The DNA of the CDR3 is TGTGCCAGCAGCTTCAGTGGTTCGGGCGGGGGGGCCTGGGGCATTCAGTACTTC. The full variable domain, its missing parts supplied by reference TRBV7-8 and TRBJ2-4, is GAGVSQSPRYKVAKRGQDVALRCDPISGHVSLFWYQQALGQGPEFLTYFQNEAQLDKSGLPSDRFFAERPEGSVSTLKIQRTQQEDSAVYLCASSFSGSGGGAWGIQYFGAGTRLSVL.